The 32 T cell receptor beta chains given below trace back to one sample, sequenced in a study of CD8 T cells in Susac syndrome. RNA in amounts of roughly 0.5 to 1 ug was reverse transcribed with random hexamers. In TCRdb, the immunoSEQ multiplex PCR reads were re-called with MiXCR into one record per CDR3 protein. Among 100,000 or so distinct CDR3 sequences listed, 95% were seen once. Sequenced sample: CD8+ T cells from PBMCs. These receptors came from a human donor with Susac syndrome.

J is TRBJ2-5 and V is TRBV7-9, with TRBD1 identical over 9 bases. This CDR3 is 14 amino acids long. V was clipped by 5 bases and J by 3 bases; unmatched bases: 4. Germline V gene lookup returns CDR1 SEHNR and CDR2 FQNEAQ (reference sequence). CDR3 DNA: TGTGCCAGCAGCCTCTGGACAGGGGAAGAGACCCAGTACTTC. Translation: CASSLWTGEETQYF. The whole variable domain, remainder taken from reference TRBV7-9 and TRBJ2-5, is DTGVSQNPRHKITKRGQNVTFRCDPISEHNRLYWYRQTLGQGPEFLTYFQNEAQLEKSRLLSDRFSAERPKGSFSTLEIQRTEQGDSAMYLCASSLWTGEETQYFGPGTRLLVL.

The DNA of the CDR3 is TGCAGCGTTGATGGGGCAGGGGCCCGGAATGAGCAGTTCTTC. It yields the protein CSVDGAGARNEQFF. This sequence joins TRBV29-1 and TRBJ2-1; perhaps TRBD1 as D (6 bases). Germline V gene data show CDR1 as SQVTM and CDR2 as ANQGSEA. This CDR3 has 14 residues. The V gene lost 3 bases and the J gene lost 7 bases, with 16 bases spanning the gap.

The chain combines TRBV14 with TRBJ1-3; D gene uncertain. The CDR3 covers 14 residues. With 3 bases removed from V and 0 bases from J, the gap between germline ends came to 6 bases. Germline assignment: CDR1 SGHDN and CDR2 FVKESK. CDR3 region: CASSHVGSGNTIYF. The DNA for the CDR3 is TGTGCCAGCAGCCATGTGGGCTCTGGAAACACCATATATTTT.

The genes are TRBV13 and TRBJ1-1; 7 bases align to TRBD1. The CDR3 extends over 18 amino acids. Germline V gene lookup returns CDR1 PRHDT and CDR2 FYEKMQ (reference sequence). V was clipped by 5 bases and J by 3 bases; unmatched bases: 18. The CDR3 loop is CASSPRDSWILRDTEAFF. The CDR3 DNA is TGTGCCAGCAGCCCCCGGGACAGTTGGATTCTGCGCGACACTGAAGCTTTCTTT.

The gene calls are TRBV7-9 and TRBJ2-6; a possible D gene is TRBD1 (6 bases). Germline loops: CDR1 SEHNR, CDR2 FQNEAQ (reference sequence). This CDR3 region has 18 residues. V gave up 4 bases and J gave up 0 bases, with 16 bases separating them. The CDR3 coding sequence is TGTGCCAGCAGCTCATCCGGGACACCGAGCTCTGGGGCCAACGTCCTGACTTTC. This encodes CASSSSGTPSSGANVLTF.

The count of this clonotype is one. The chain uses TRBV29-1 and TRBJ1-1, with D unclear. Germline V gene lookup returns CDR1 SQVTM and CDR2 ANQGSEA. The CDR3 has 12 amino acids. V lost 3 bases and J lost 1, with 6 bases in between. CDR3 DNA sequence: TGCAGCGTTGAGTATGCGAACACTGAAGCTTTCTTT. It translates to CSVEYANTEAFF.

The chain links TRBV15 to TRBJ2-7, with TRBD2 matching 7 bases. After removal of 2 bases from V and 2 bases from J, the junction contained 6 bases not matched to a gene. Germline V gene sequence: CDR1 LNHNV, CDR2 YYDKDF (reference sequence). This CDR3 has 15 residues. The CDR3 sequence is CATSRPGRAAYEQYF. The CDR3 DNA follows: TGTGCCACCAGCAGACCGGGGAGGGCCGCCTACGAGCAGTACTTC.

The chain carries TRBV25-1 and TRBJ2-7, with D perhaps TRBD1 or TRBD2 (5 bases each). This CDR3 is built from 13 residues. V lost 6 bases, J lost 3 bases, and 12 bases lay in between. The V gene's germline CDR1 is MGHDK and CDR2 SYGVNS. The CDR3 DNA is TGTGCCAGCAGCCCCCCGAGGGGCTACGAGCAGTACTTC. Its protein product is CASSPPRGYEQYF.

This chain links TRBV29-1 with TRBJ1-2; perhaps TRBD1 as D (6 bases). CDR3 length: 12 residues. V lost 6 bases to trimming and J lost 4 bases, with 12 bases between them. CDR1 is SQVTM, CDR2 ANQGSEA, per germline. The CDR3 DNA is TGCAGCGTCTCGCCAGGGGCCTATGGCTACACCTTC. Its translation is CSVSPGAYGYTF.

This chain joins TRBV3-1 and TRBJ2-2; D gene ambiguous. This CDR3 region has 14 residues. Germline V gene data show CDR1 as LGHDT and CDR2 as YNNKEL (reference sequence). V lost 1 base, J lost 4 bases, and 7 bases lay in between. In DNA, the CDR3 is TGTGCCAGCAGCCAAGGGATACGCACCGGGGAGCTGTTTTTT. Translating gives CASSQGIRTGELFF. The full variable domain, its missing parts supplied by reference TRBV3-1 and TRBJ2-2, is DTAVSQTPKYLVTQMGNDKSIKCEQNLGHDTMYWYKQDSKKFLKIMFSYNNKELIINETVPNRFSPKSPDKAHLNLHINSLELGDSAVYFCASSQGIRTGELFFGEGSRLTVL.

In DNA form, the CDR3 reads TGTGCCACCAGCCCCAGGGAGGCAGAGACCCAGTACTTC. Translating it yields CATSPREAETQYF. This rearrangement joins TRBV24-1 to TRBJ2-5; D is perhaps TRBD2 (6 bases). CDR1 is KGHDR, CDR2 SFDVKD, per germline. The CDR3 contains 13 residues. V dropped 7 bases and J dropped 4 bases, with 12 bases sitting between them.

V and J are TRBV12-3 or TRBV12-4 and TRBJ1-2; 7 positions match TRBD1. Germline trimming cut 6 bases from V and 8 bases from J; bases unmatched to any gene: 6. The CDR3 loop spans 12 amino acids. CDR3 DNA sequence: TGTGCCAGCAGGAGACAGGGCGACGGCTACACCTTC. Amino acid sequence: CASRRQGDGYTF.

This clonotype was seen just once. The J gene is TRBJ2-7, the V gene TRBV29-1, with a tentative D call TRBD1 (6 bases). The CDR3 sequence is 16 residues long. Germline loops: CDR1 SQVTM, CDR2 ANQGSEA. V was cut by 7 bases and J by 6 bases, with 28 bases left in between. CDR3 sequence reads: CSAEGDVAGDTGEQYF. For the CDR3, the DNA is TGCAGCGCCGAGGGGGACGTTGCCGGAGATACTGGCGAGCAGTACTTC.

This clonotype was seen a single time. This rearrangement joins TRBV18 to TRBJ2-5; 8 bases match TRBD2. Trimming took 2 bases from V and 4 from J; bases not matched to a gene: 6. The CDR3 has 15 residues. The germline CDR1 and CDR2 sequences are KGHSH and LQKENI. The CDR3 here is CASSPIGGAGETQYF. The CDR3 region has the DNA TGTGCCAGCTCACCAATCGGGGGGGCCGGAGAGACCCAGTACTTC.

The chain joins TRBV9 to TRBJ2-3; D tentatively fits TRBD1 or TRBD2 (5 bases each). CDR1 and CDR2 from the germline V gene are SGDLS and YYNGEE. CDR3 length: 14 residues. Trimming removed 3 bases at V and 6 bases at J, with 14 bases between. Written as DNA, the CDR3 is TGTGCCAGCAGCGAGGGACGTAGGGTCGATACGCAGTATTTT. This translates into CASSEGRRVDTQYF.

V is TRBV18 and J is TRBJ2-7; D is undetermined. Germline lookup yields CDR1 KGHSH and CDR2 LQKENI. CDR3 length: 11 amino acids. V lost 11 bases and J lost 6, with 14 bases in between. The CDR3 loop is CAALGPGEQYF. CDR3 coding DNA: TGTGCCGCCCTAGGGCCGGGCGAGCAGTACTTC.

The chain carries TRBV28 and TRBJ2-5, with D possibly being TRBD2 (6 bases). V lost 3 bases to trimming and J lost 4 bases, with 9 bases between them. The germline gives CDR1 MDHEN, CDR2 SYDVKM. This CDR3 region has 13 residues. The CDR3 loop reads CASSFWGVETQYF. CDR3 DNA sequence: TGTGCCAGCAGTTTCTGGGGGGTAGAGACCCAGTACTTC.

The gene calls are TRBV13 and TRBJ1-1; D unclear. V lost 6 bases and J 1 base, leaving 9 bases between the germline ends. The CDR3 totals 13 residues. Germline V gene data show CDR1 as PRHDT and CDR2 as FYEKMQ (reference sequence). The CDR3 DNA is TGTGCCAGCAGTACGCAAGGGAACACTGAAGCTTTCTTT. Its translation is CASSTQGNTEAFF.

The chain couples TRBV13 to TRBJ2-7; D is unresolved. This CDR3 contains 14 residues. The V gene's germline CDR1 is PRHDT and CDR2 FYEKMQ (reference sequence). V was shortened by 1 base and J by 2 bases, with 9 bases between the two germline ends. The CDR3 spells CASSLAELTYEQYF. The CDR3, as DNA: TGTGCCAGCAGCTTAGCGGAACTCACCTACGAGCAGTACTTC.

This clonotype turned up a few times. This chain connects TRBV7-8 to TRBJ2-7, with a weak D call TRBD2 (6 bases). Per the germline V gene, CDR1 is SGHVS and CDR2 is FQNEAQ. Trimming took off 1 base at V and 7 bases at J, with 14 bases between the two ends. The CDR3 runs to 14 residues. CDR3 in DNA: TGTGCCAGCAGCTTAGGGGTCGGCGCGGGAGAGCAGTACTTC. Its protein product is CASSLGVGAGEQYF.

The gene calls are TRBV19 and TRBJ1-1, with D uncertain. The germline CDR1 and CDR2 sequences are LNHDA and SQIVND (reference sequence). This CDR3 has 12 residues. V lost 10 bases to trimming and J lost 7 bases, with 16 bases between them. Written as DNA, the CDR3 is TGTGCCACCGGTGGTACTCCGGTTGAAGCTTTCTTT. This sequence encodes CATGGTPVEAFF.

V and J are TRBV15 and TRBJ2-6, with D hard to call. The CDR3 is made up of 16 amino acids. The germline CDR1 and CDR2 sequences are LNHNV and YYDKDF (reference sequence). V lost 0 bases to trimming and J lost 2 bases, with 8 bases between them. The CDR3 sequence: CATSRDLATGANVLTF. In nucleotides, the CDR3 is TGTGCCACCAGCAGAGATCTCGCTACTGGGGCCAACGTCCTGACTTTC. The variable domain in full, with the rest retrieved from reference TRBV15 and TRBJ2-6, is DAMVIQNPRYQVTQFGKPVTLSCSQTLNHNVMYWYQQKSSQAPKLLFHYYDKDFNNEADTPDNFQSRRPNTSFCFLDIRSPGLGDTAMYLCATSRDLATGANVLTFGAGSRLTVL.

This clonotype was counted once. V is TRBV19 and J is TRBJ1-2; 10 nucleotides agree with TRBD1. J lost 6 bases, V lost 7 bases, and 5 bases had no gene match. CDR3 size: 13 residues. Per germline, CDR1 LNHDA and CDR2 SQIVND (reference sequence). The CDR3 protein is CASTRGQGDGYTF. The CDR3 DNA is TGTGCCAGTACCCGAGGACAGGGGGATGGCTACACCTTC.

This clonotype was seen once. The V gene is TRBV7-2, the J gene TRBJ1-5; D unresolved. Trimming removed 0 bases from V and 1 base from J, with 10 bases in between. CDR3 length: 16 amino acids. Per the germline V gene, CDR1 is SGHTA and CDR2 is FQGNSA. DNA of the CDR3: TGTGCCAGCAGCTTAGCGCTGGGGTCCAGCAATCAGCCCCAGCATTTT. It translates to CASSLALGSSNQPQHF.

This clonotype was detected only once. J is TRBJ1-1 and V is TRBV27; D remains ambiguous. V lost 2 bases and J 3 bases, leaving 10 bases between the germline ends. Germline CDR1 is MNHEY and CDR2 is SMNVEV (reference sequence). CDR3 length: 14 amino acids. CDR3 loop: CASSLARPDTEAFF. The CDR3, as DNA: TGTGCCAGCAGTTTAGCGCGTCCCGACACTGAAGCTTTCTTT.

The V gene is TRBV18, the J gene TRBJ2-7; D is possibly TRBD2 (6 bases). Germline CDR1 is KGHSH and CDR2 is LQKENI. Between the trimmed V and J ends, which lost 0 bases and 5 bases, there was a span of 14 bases. The CDR3 totals 15 residues. Here the CDR3 reads CASSPPGDFGHEQYF. The CDR3 DNA is TGTGCCAGCTCACCACCCGGGGACTTCGGCCACGAGCAGTACTTC.

The rearrangement uses TRBV15 and TRBJ1-2; 7 bases match TRBD1. Trimming removed 0 bases from V and 8 bases from J; junction bases left unmatched: 15. Germline assignment: CDR1 LNHNV and CDR2 YYDKDF (reference sequence). CDR3 size: 17 residues. The DNA of the CDR3 is TGTGCCACCAGCAGAGATAGAGGGGACAGCTCCTTGGGAGGCTACACCTTC. It codes for CATSRDRGDSSLGGYTF.

This chain uses TRBV25-1 with TRBJ2-5; D perhaps matches TRBD2 (5 bases). The V end lost 1 base, the J end lost 6 bases, and 12 bases lay between the germline ends. The CDR3 covers 14 residues. Germline CDR1 and CDR2: MGHDK and SYGVNS. In DNA, the CDR3 is TGTGCCAGCAGTGAATCGGGAATGACCCAGACCCAGTACTTC. This encodes CASSESGMTQTQYF.

The chain has TRBV9 and TRBJ2-7, with 10 positions matching TRBD1. V was clipped by 4 bases and J by 7 bases; unmatched bases: 11. This CDR3 comprises 15 residues. The germline V gene has CDR1 SGDLS and CDR2 YYNGEE. The CDR3 DNA reads as TGTGCCAGCAGCCCTGGGACAGGGGTTCTCCGGGAGCAGTACTTC. Protein product: CASSPGTGVLREQYF.

This chain uses TRBV2 with TRBJ2-7; TRBD2 matches at 13 bases. Germline values: CDR1 SNHLY, CDR2 FYNNEI. There are 14 residues in the CDR3. J gave up 1 base and V 7 bases, and 1 base lay outside the gene matches. The CDR3 loop reads CASTGLAGSYEQYF. For the CDR3, the DNA is TGTGCCAGCACGGGACTAGCGGGATCCTACGAGCAGTACTTC.

The genes are TRBV4-1 and TRBJ2-3; no clear D. The CDR3 consists of 14 residues. Trimming took off 0 bases at V and 6 bases at J, with 10 bases between the two ends. Per the germline V gene, CDR1 is MGHRA and CDR2 is YSYEKL. This CDR3 reads CASSQDRALDTQYF. The CDR3 bases are TGCGCCAGCAGCCAAGATCGGGCCCTGGATACGCAGTATTTT.

J is TRBJ2-3 and V is TRBV20-1, with D unresolved. This CDR3 has 12 residues. V was clipped by 3 bases and J by 2 bases, with 6 bases between them. Germline-derived CDR1 and CDR2 are DFQATT and SNEGSKA (reference sequence). This chain's CDR3 is CSARTYTDTQYF. In DNA form, the CDR3 reads TGCAGTGCTAGGACTTACACAGATACGCAGTATTTT.